What follows are 21 T cell receptor beta chains derived from one specimen sequenced in a study of beta chain features in type 1 diabetes. The authors reverse transcribed all of the isolated RNA, so sequencing captured expressed TCRB transcripts. The method was immunoSEQ multiplex PCR; TCRdb's version includes in-frame clones alone and lacks a portion of them. The sample consists of fewer than 200,000 clones, under 9.5% of them appearing once. Sequenced material: central memory CD4+ T cells from blood. The receptors shown here come from a man younger than 30 in good health.

The chain combines TRBV10-3 with TRBJ2-7; no reliable D call. Germline V CDR1 and CDR2: ENHRY, SYGVKD. The CDR3 contains 12 residues. V was trimmed by 10 bases and J by 2 bases, leaving 12 bases between them. This chain's CDR3 is CATAPRTYEQYF. The CDR3 bases are TGTGCCACCGCCCCGCGGACCTACGAGCAGTACTTC.

The chain uses TRBV7-9 and TRBJ2-7; 7 nucleotides line up with TRBD1. Germline V CDR1 and CDR2: SEHNR, FQNEAQ (reference sequence). CDR3 length: 15 residues. The trim removed 4 bases at V and 7 bases at J, leaving 13 bases unmatched. The CDR3: CASSSRDSSLREQYF. CDR3 sequence (DNA): TGTGCCAGCAGCTCCCGGGACAGTTCTTTACGGGAGCAGTACTTC. The full variable domain, with the rest looked up from reference TRBV7-9 and TRBJ2-7, is DTGVSQNPRHKITKRGQNVTFRCDPISEHNRLYWYRQTLGQGPEFLTYFQNEAQLEKSRLLSDRFSAERPKGSFSTLEIQRTEQGDSAMYLCASSSRDSSLREQYFGPGTRLTVT.

The chain recombines TRBV6-6 with TRBJ1-2, with 10 nucleotides matching TRBD1. Trimming cost V 2 bases and J 3 bases; bases outside gene matches: 6. The CDR3 spans 16 residues. Germline-derived CDR1 and CDR2 are MNHNY and SVGAGI (reference sequence). The CDR3 is CASSYHPDRGHYGYTF. The CDR3 nucleotides read TGTGCCAGCAGTTACCATCCTGACAGGGGGCACTATGGCTACACCTTC.

This clone was counted between two and nine times. The chain couples TRBV18 to TRBJ2-7; maybe TRBD1 (6 bases). The CDR3 length is 15 residues. V was trimmed by 3 bases and J by 3 bases, leaving 15 bases between them. Germline CDR1 KGHSH, CDR2 LQKENI. The CDR3 bases are TGTGCCAGCTCACCCGCTACAGGGATCCGCTACGAGCAGTACTTC. The encoded protein is CASSPATGIRYEQYF.

With regard to this clone: An end of the junction differs from the germline gene, which may be a read error. This chain uses TRBV28 with TRBJ1-2, with 7 bases that match TRBD1. The germline V gene encodes CDR1 MDHEN and CDR2 SYDVKM. CDR3 length: 13 amino acids. The CDR3 nucleotides read TGTGCCAGCAGTTTGTATCGGCAAGGGGGCTCCACCTTC. Translation gives CASSLYRQGGSTF.

This clone showed up many times. This sequence joins TRBV4-2 and TRBJ1-1; 7 nucleotides line up with TRBD1. The V and J ends lost 0 bases and 0 bases, in that order; junction bases with no gene match: 4. The CDR3 runs to 16 residues. Germline V lookup: CDR1 LGHNA, CDR2 YNFKEQ. The CDR3 DNA reads TGTGCCAGCAGCCAAGATCTTCAGGGGGTGAACACTGAAGCTTTCTTT. Translation gives CASSQDLQGVNTEAFF.

V gene TRBV4-2 combines with J gene TRBJ1-1, with 7 positions matching TRBD1. The CDR3 extends over 15 amino acids. Germline V lookup: CDR1 LGHNA, CDR2 YNFKEQ. Unmatched junction bases numbered 10, after V lost 4 bases and J lost 5 bases. In DNA form, the CDR3 reads TGTGCCAGCAGCCGAACACAGGGGATGGGGACTGAAGCTTTCTTT. Translated, it gives CASSRTQGMGTEAFF.

This clone was detected ten times or more. The rearrangement uses TRBV29-1 and TRBJ2-5; a weak D match, TRBD1 (7 bases). Germline values: CDR1 SQVTM, CDR2 ANQGSEA. The CDR3 loop spans 14 amino acids. V was trimmed by 4 bases and J by 5 bases, leaving 17 bases between them. CDR3 bases: TGCAGCGTTGGCAGACAGGGACTCCGGGAGACCCAGTACTTC. Its protein product is CSVGRQGLRETQYF.

This clone was observed many times. The chain uses TRBV7-2 and TRBJ2-7; TRBD2 agrees at 11 bases. Trimming at V came to 2 bases and at J to 4 bases, leaving 13 bases not matched to a gene. Germline values: CDR1 SGHTA, CDR2 FQGNSA. This CDR3 region has 18 residues. The CDR3 DNA is TGTGCCAGCAGCTTAACACTAGCGGGAGCCACCTCCCCGTACGAGCAGTACTTC. Translated, it gives CASSLTLAGATSPYEQYF.

This clone was picked up a small number of times. The CDR3 loop is CASSLDDRFTDTQYF. CDR3 coding DNA: TGTGCCAGCAGCTTGGATGACAGGTTTACAGATACGCAGTATTTT. The chain couples TRBV5-6 to TRBJ2-3; D is perhaps TRBD1 (6 bases). Trimming removed 0 bases from V and 3 bases from J, with 11 bases in between. In germline, CDR1 is SGHDT, CDR2 YYEEEE. The CDR3 is made up of 15 amino acids.

This clone was counted many times. CDR3 region: CASSVRLRETQYF. In nucleotides, the CDR3 is TGTGCCAGCAGCGTGCGGCTTCGGGAGACCCAGTACTTC. V gene TRBV9 combines with J gene TRBJ2-5, with D unresolved. Trimming pared 2 bases from V and 5 bases from J, leaving 10 bases between. The length of the CDR3 is 13 residues. CDR1 and CDR2 from the germline V gene are SGDLS and YYNGEE.

The chain recombines TRBV7-2 with TRBJ2-3; TRBD2 matches at 7 bases. The CDR3 has 14 amino acids. Trimming cost V 3 bases and J 2 bases; bases outside gene matches: 2. Germline loops: CDR1 SGHTA, CDR2 FQGNSA. In DNA, the CDR3 is TGTGCCAGCAGCTTGGGACTATTCACAGATACGCAGTATTTT. Amino acid sequence: CASSLGLFTDTQYF.

The chain recombines TRBV6-6 with TRBJ2-7; 7 positions match TRBD2. CDR1 and CDR2 from the germline V gene are MNHNY and SVGAGI (reference sequence). The CDR3 is 13 residues long. CDR3 sequence (DNA): TGTGACTTTCAACCCCGGACTAGAGGCGAGCAGTACTTC. Translated: CDFQPRTRGEQYF.

This clone was picked up a small number of times. The gene calls are TRBV5-1 and TRBJ1-4; TRBD1 matches at 7 bases. The V and J ends lost 4 bases and 8 bases, in that order; junction bases with no gene match: 17. This CDR3 is built from 17 residues. Germline CDR1 SGHRS, CDR2 YFSETQ. CDR3 region: CASSDGMTGRFREKLFF. DNA for the CDR3: TGCGCCAGCAGCGATGGAATGACAGGGAGGTTTCGCGAAAAACTGTTTTTT.

This clone showed up just a few times. This chain joins TRBV5-1 and TRBJ2-1, with TRBD1 matching over 9 bases. Germline CDR1 reads SGHRS; CDR2 reads YFSETQ. The V gene end was trimmed by 0 bases and the J gene end by 3 bases; junction bases not matched to a gene: 4. The CDR3 is 16 residues long. The CDR3 reads CASSLGGTGYYNEQFF. Written as DNA, the CDR3 is TGCGCCAGCAGCTTGGGCGGGACAGGGTACTACAATGAGCAGTTCTTC.

The sample holds a few counts of this clone. The chain uses TRBV28 and TRBJ1-4; D gene ambiguous. Germline V lookup: CDR1 MDHEN, CDR2 SYDVKM. Trimming left V 5 bases short and J 5 bases short, with 15 bases between. CDR3 length: 15 residues. CDR3 protein: CASSAQGVPNEKLFF. The CDR3 bases are TGTGCCAGCAGTGCCCAAGGAGTACCCAATGAAAAACTGTTTTTT.

This rearrangement joins TRBV4-2 to TRBJ1-2; TRBD1 matches at 8 bases. CDR1 is LGHNA, CDR2 YNFKEQ, per germline. V lost 1 base, J lost 7 bases, and 5 bases stayed unmatched. This CDR3 region has 14 residues. The CDR3, as DNA: TGTGCCAGCAGCCAAGCCAGGGGGCAGCGTGGCTACACCTTC. The encoded protein is CASSQARGQRGYTF.

The rearrangement joins TRBV25-1 to TRBJ2-1; TRBD2 matches at 12 bases. Germline lookup yields CDR1 MGHDK and CDR2 SYGVNS. Losses at the gene ends were 4 bases for V and 7 bases for J; bases not matched to a gene: 5. The CDR3 sequence is 15 residues long. The CDR3 DNA sequence: TGTGCCAGCAGTGGCCCTAGCGGGAGGGCGAATGAGCAGTTCTTC. This encodes CASSGPSGRANEQFF.

The chain joins TRBV5-1 to TRBJ1-1; 9 bases are a match to TRBD1. V was pared by 4 bases and J by 4 bases, with 8 bases of the junction left unmatched. The CDR3 length is 15 residues. CDR1 and CDR2 from the germline V gene are SGHRS and YFSETQ. CDR3 residues: CASSPDRGSFTEAFF. The CDR3 DNA sequence: TGCGCCAGCAGCCCCGACAGGGGGAGTTTCACTGAAGCTTTCTTT.

This clone came up a few times. The chain is built from TRBV7-3 and TRBJ2-2; the match to TRBD2 covers 9 bases. Per the germline V gene, CDR1 is SGHTA and CDR2 is FQGTGA. The CDR3 totals 16 residues. V was clipped by 4 bases and J by 9 bases; unmatched bases: 12. The CDR3 DNA reads TGTGCCAGCAGCTCTATGGCGACTAGCGGCCACCGGGAGCTGTTTTTT. Translated: CASSSMATSGHRELFF. Looking up the rest from reference TRBV7-3 and TRBJ2-2 gives the full variable domain: GAGVSQTPSNKVTEKGKYVELRCDPISGHTALYWYRQSLGQGPEFLIYFQGTGAADDSGLPNDRFFAVRPEGSVSTLKIQRTERGDSAVYLCASSSMATSGHRELFFGEGSRLTVL.

J is TRBJ1-4 and V is TRBV19; the D is unclear. V gave up 6 bases and J gave up 0 bases, with 11 bases separating them. Germline V gives CDR1 LNHDA, CDR2 SQIVND (reference sequence). The CDR3 covers 15 residues. CDR3 sequence (DNA): TGTGCCAGTAGAGACCCGGGAGCAACTAATGAAAAACTGTTTTTT. Protein sequence: CASRDPGATNEKLFF.